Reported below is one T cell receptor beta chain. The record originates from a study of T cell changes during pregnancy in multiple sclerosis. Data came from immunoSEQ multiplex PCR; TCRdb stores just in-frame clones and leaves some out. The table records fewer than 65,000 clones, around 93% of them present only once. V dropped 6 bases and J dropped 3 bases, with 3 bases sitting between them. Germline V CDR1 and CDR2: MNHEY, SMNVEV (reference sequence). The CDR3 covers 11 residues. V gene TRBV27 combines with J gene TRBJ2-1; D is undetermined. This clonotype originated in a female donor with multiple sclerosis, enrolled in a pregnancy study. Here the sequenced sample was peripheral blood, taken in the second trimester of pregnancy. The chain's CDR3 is CASSYYNEQFF. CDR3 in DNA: TGTGCCAGCAGCTACTACAATGAGCAGTTCTTC.